This record concerns one T cell receptor (beta chain) sequence. Measured with immunoSEQ multiplex PCR; TCRdb has only the in-frame clones, and not every one. In the table there are some 150,000 clones, roughly four fifths of which are singletons. The ends were cut back, 6 bases at V and 7 bases at J, with 16 bases in the middle. CDR1 and CDR2 (germline): MDHEN, SYDVKM. The CDR3 runs to 14 residues. The data belong to a study of blood T cell repertoires in COVID-19. The overall study: Whether acute or convalescent, the COVID-19 samples came from the United States, Italy and Spain. Sample material is recorded as cDNA or gDNA derived from T cells, B-cell-depleted T cells, or PBMCs.

The V gene is TRBV28, the J gene TRBJ1-3; maybe TRBD1 (6 bases). The receptor was derived from a human donor with acute or convalescent COVID-19. The donor label of this sample is uncertain. The sequencing input was peripheral blood. The DNA of the CDR3 is TGTGCCAGCAGCCCTACAGGGTTCAGCAACACCATATATTTT. It specifies CASSPTGFSNTIYF.